This T cell receptor (beta chain) was retrieved from a study of shared clonotypes between healthy human individuals. Whole-study findings and limits: Clonotype sharing across donors was expected to vary with sequencing depth.

To note about this clone: Antigen specificity is unknown.

The V gene's germline CDR1 is MDHEN and CDR2 SYDVKM. This CDR3 has 14 amino acids. Trimming took 6 bases from V and 7 from J; bases not matched to a gene: 11. Profiled with immunoSEQ multiplex PCR; TCRdb holds only in-frame clones, not every one. The sample shows 2 million to 3 million clones, more than 85% of them seen only once. Free of recent acute infections or vaccinations, the donors were healthy HIV-negative adults. The source material was naive CD4+ T cells from PBMCs. Documented subset: CD45RA+ positively selected. The TCR comes from a man between 18 and 35 years old in good health. Some clones in this sample may be carry-over from other donors' samples. The chain has TRBV28 and TRBJ2-7; 8 nucleotides align to TRBD2. The CDR3 sequence: CASRIGTPGGEQYF. The CDR3 DNA sequence: TGTGCCAGCAGAATCGGGACCCCGGGGGGGGAGCAGTACTTC.